What follows is one T cell receptor beta chain and its context. The germline V gene encodes CDR1 SGHTA and CDR2 FQGNSA. This CDR3 comprises 15 residues. V was clipped by 5 bases and J by 9 bases, with 21 bases between them. These data originate in a study of blood T cell repertoires in COVID-19. Turning to the study itself: The United States, Italy and Spain supplied acute and convalescent COVID-19 samples.

Profiled with immunoSEQ multiplex PCR; TCRdb holds only in-frame clones, not every one. The sample lists some 140,000 clones; roughly 76% were seen once. The sequencing input was peripheral blood. The J gene is TRBJ2-3, the V gene TRBV7-2, with a weak D call TRBD2 (6 bases). This clonotype was sampled from a man aged 80 or over with acute or convalescent COVID-19. The CDR3 sequence is CASSIRTNGPSTQYF. The CDR3 coding sequence is TGTGCCAGCAGCATTAGGACTAACGGCCCGTCCACGCAGTATTTT.